This T cell receptor (beta chain) was profiled in a study of regulatory T cells in long-lasting Graves disease. The CDR3 contains 14 residues. CDR1 and CDR2 from the germline V gene are KGHDR and SFDVKD. Trimming took 5 bases from V and 6 from J; bases not matched to a gene: 5. The time point here: newly diagnosed GD, antithyroid drugs for less than 3 months. The TCR library was made from RNA that had been extracted from PBMCs in TRIzol. CDR3-region Arm-PCR and iRepertoire HTBI primers produced the TCR beta libraries. One entry per CDR3 protein results from TCRdb running MiXCR on the multiplex PCR reads. The repertoire has roughly 420,000 distinct CDR3 sequences, around a sixth of them found once; the top ten carry about 24%. This clonotype has at least ten counts.

The specimen comprised peripheral blood mononuclear cells (PBMCs), sampled at new diagnosis, from a patient treated with antithyroid drugs. This sequence was found in a female donor with Graves disease. The chain recombines TRBV24-1 with TRBJ2-1, with 8 bases that match TRBD1. The CDR3 DNA reads as TGTGCCACCAGTGGGACAGGGCTTTTCAATGAGCAGTTCTTC. It specifies CATSGTGLFNEQFF.